The 32 T cell receptor beta chains below come from one sample, sequenced in a study of beta chain features in type 1 diabetes. Since all of the isolated RNA was reverse transcribed, expressed TCRB transcripts were what got sequenced. Assay used: immunoSEQ multiplex PCR; TCRdb lists only in-frame clones, some missing. The sample includes fewer than 550,000 clones, more than 9.5% of them seen just once. Sample: naive CD4+ T cells from blood. These receptors originate from a woman aged 18-30 years in good health.

The genes are TRBV25-1 and TRBJ2-5; D gene uncertain. CDR3 length equals 12 residues. The V end lost 2 bases, the J end lost 5 bases, and 6 bases lay between the germline ends. The V gene's germline CDR1 is MGHDK and CDR2 SYGVNS. DNA of the CDR3: TGTGCCAGCAGTGAACTAGTGGAGACCCAGTACTTC. Its translation is CASSELVETQYF.

This clone was counted only a few times. The V call is TRBV4-1, the J call TRBJ1-1, with D maybe TRBD1 (5 bases). This CDR3 comprises 14 residues. V lost 3 bases and J 2 bases, leaving 10 bases between the germline ends. The V gene's germline CDR1 is MGHRA and CDR2 YSYEKL. The CDR3 sequence: CASSHPGTNTEAFF. The DNA of the CDR3 is TGCGCCAGCAGCCACCCAGGGACTAACACTGAAGCTTTCTTT.

The sample holds a few counts of this clone. The chain links TRBV10-3 to TRBJ2-7; 9 positions agree with TRBD2. The germline gives CDR1 ENHRY, CDR2 SYGVKD. V shed 6 bases and J 11 bases; nucleotides not matched to a gene: 11. This CDR3 spans 13 amino acids. CDR3 sequence reads: CAIRERLAELEYF. CDR3 bases: TGTGCCATCAGAGAGAGACTAGCGGAGCTCGAGTACTTC.

This clone has a handful of counts. The rearrangement joins TRBV29-1 to TRBJ2-3; TRBD1 matches at 8 bases. The CDR3 is 14 residues long. J was trimmed by 1 base and V by 6 bases; bases with no gene match: 6. CDR1 is SQVTM and CDR2 is ANQGSEA in the germline V gene. Here the CDR3 reads CSVAGGWGTDTQYF. In nucleotides, the CDR3 is TGCAGCGTCGCAGGGGGCTGGGGCACAGATACGCAGTATTTT.

This clone appeared a few times. The V gene is TRBV12-2, the J gene TRBJ1-1; the table assigns TRBD1, which was not confirmed against the DNA. TRBV12-2 is marked as a pseudogene. This CDR3 spans 11 amino acids. CDR3 in DNA: TGTGCAAGTCGCCACAGACCTGAAGCTTTCTTT. Its protein product is CASRHRPEAFF.

This clone appeared a few times. V is TRBV7-9 and J is TRBJ2-7; 7 bases line up with TRBD1. Germline V lookup: CDR1 SEHNR, CDR2 FQNEAQ (reference sequence). This CDR3 has 13 residues. Trimming took 1 base from V and 7 from J; bases not matched to a gene: 4. CDR3 DNA sequence: TGTGCCAGCAGCTTAGGGCAGGGACAGGAGCAGTACTTC. It codes for CASSLGQGQEQYF. The whole variable domain, remainder taken from reference TRBV7-9 and TRBJ2-7, is DTGVSQNPRHKITKRGQNVTFRCDPISEHNRLYWYRQTLGQGPEFLTYFQNEAQLEKSRLLSDRFSAERPKGSFSTLEIQRTEQGDSAMYLCASSLGQGQEQYFGPGTRLTVT.

The V call is TRBV27, the J call TRBJ2-1, with a possible D match to TRBD1 (5 bases). CDR1 and CDR2 from the germline V gene are MNHEY and SMNVEV (reference sequence). This CDR3 is 15 amino acids long. Between the trimmed V and J ends, which lost 2 bases and 7 bases, there was a span of 15 bases. CDR3 in DNA: TGTGCCAGCAGTTTAGGAGACATTCCAGGGAATGAGCAGTTCTTC. The encoded protein is CASSLGDIPGNEQFF.

This clone has more than one count but fewer than ten. This rearrangement joins TRBV7-3 to TRBJ2-2; maybe TRBD1 (5 bases). Germline V CDR1 and CDR2: SGHTA, FQGTGA. V lost 5 bases and J lost 1, with 14 bases in between. The CDR3 is made up of 16 amino acids. Here the CDR3 DNA reads TGTGCCAGCAGCAAAACTCGCGGACAGAACACCGGGGAGCTGTTTTTT. The encoded protein is CASSKTRGQNTGELFF. The entire variable domain, with the rest obtained from reference TRBV7-3 and TRBJ2-2, is as follows: GAGVSQTPSNKVTEKGKYVELRCDPISGHTALYWYRQSLGQGPEFLIYFQGTGAADDSGLPNDRFFAVRPEGSVSTLKIQRTERGDSAVYLCASSKTRGQNTGELFFGEGSRLTVL.

This sequence joins TRBV29-1 and TRBJ2-3, with 7 nucleotides matching TRBD1. Germline assignment: CDR1 SQVTM and CDR2 ANQGSEA. Trimming cost V 4 bases and J 2 bases; bases outside gene matches: 3. CDR3 length: 13 residues. The chain's CDR3 is CSVATGATDTQYF. For the CDR3, the DNA is TGCAGCGTTGCAACAGGGGCCACAGATACGCAGTATTTT.

This clone has only a few counts. The chain combines TRBV29-1 with TRBJ2-3; TRBD2 aligns across 11 bases. Per germline, CDR1 SQVTM and CDR2 ANQGSEA. V shed 5 bases and J 7 bases; nucleotides not matched to a gene: 11. CDR3 size: 15 residues. DNA for the CDR3: TGCAGCGTTCGTTTGGGACTAGCGGATGTAAATACGCAGTATTTT. Its translation is CSVRLGLADVNTQYF.

The chain recombines TRBV5-1 with TRBJ1-4; 7 positions agree with TRBD1. With 4 bases clipped from V and 12 bases from J, the junction kept 15 bases outside the gene matches. Germline V gives CDR1 SGHRS, CDR2 YFSETQ. This CDR3 region has 15 residues. DNA for the CDR3: TGCGCCAGCAGCAGCGACAGGGATGTCTACGGGGAACTGTTTTTT. Protein product: CASSSDRDVYGELFF.

This clone was seen a few times. The gene calls are TRBV9 and TRBJ2-6, with D uncertain. Germline assignment: CDR1 SGDLS and CDR2 YYNGEE. The CDR3 is made up of 15 amino acids. V shed 4 bases and J shed 2 bases, with 10 bases lying between them. The CDR3 DNA is TGTGCCAGCAGCCAGTTGGGGACTGGGGCCAACGTCCTGACTTTC. It translates to CASSQLGTGANVLTF.

This clone was seen ten or more times. This chain uses TRBV13 with TRBJ1-6; D perhaps matches TRBD1 (6 bases). The germline V and J ends were trimmed by 2 bases and 6 bases, with 11 bases remaining between them. The CDR3 has 15 amino acids. The germline gives CDR1 PRHDT, CDR2 FYEKMQ (reference sequence). The CDR3 sequence is CASSLLTRGNSPLHF. CDR3 nucleotides: TGTGCCAGCAGCTTACTGACCAGGGGTAATTCACCCCTCCACTTT.

This clone has a handful of counts. The chain's CDR3 is CAWSRDRVLYTQYF. In nucleotides, the CDR3 is TGTGCCTGGAGCCGGGACAGGGTGCTCTATACGCAGTATTTT. V and J are TRBV30 and TRBJ2-3, with 9 bases aligning to TRBD1. Trimming cost V 3 bases and J 7 bases; bases outside gene matches: 8. The CDR3 has 14 residues. Germline V lookup: CDR1 GTSNPN, CDR2 SVGIG (reference sequence).

A few counts support this clone. This chain joins TRBV7-9 and TRBJ1-1; possibly TRBD1 for D (5 bases). The CDR3 has 15 amino acids. Looked up from germline, CDR1 is SEHNR and CDR2 is FQNEAQ (reference sequence). V was clipped by 2 bases and J by 7 bases, with 17 bases between them. CDR3 region: CASSLRIRQGGEAFF. The CDR3 DNA reads as TGTGCCAGCAGCTTAAGAATTAGGCAGGGAGGTGAAGCTTTCTTT. Based on the CDR3 plus reference TRBV7-9 and TRBJ1-1, the full variable domain is DTGVSQNPRHKITKRGQNVTFRCDPISEHNRLYWYRQTLGQGPEFLTYFQNEAQLEKSRLLSDRFSAERPKGSFSTLEIQRTEQGDSAMYLCASSLRIRQGGEAFFGQGTRLTVV.

The V and J genes are TRBV2 and TRBJ2-1; D not certain. Trimming left V 2 bases short and J 15 bases short, with 11 bases between. This CDR3 has 11 amino acids. Looked up from germline, CDR1 is SNHLY and CDR2 is FYNNEI. The CDR3 reads CASSEIRVWFF. Here the CDR3 DNA reads TGTGCCAGCAGTGAAATTAGGGTGTGGTTCTTC.

The sample holds a few counts of this clone. The rearrangement links TRBV7-3 to TRBJ2-3; D is unclear. Germline CDR1 reads SGHTA; CDR2 reads FQGTGA. The CDR3 is made up of 12 amino acids. V lost 11 bases and J 2 bases, leaving 11 bases between the germline ends. CDR3 loop: CARGPYTDTQYF. The DNA for the CDR3 is TGTGCCCGTGGGCCGTACACAGATACGCAGTATTTT.

Many counts were recorded for this clone. The gene calls are TRBV29-1 and TRBJ2-7; either TRBD1 or TRBD2 may fit D (6 bases each). Germline V gene data show CDR1 as SQVTM and CDR2 as ANQGSEA. Trimming shortened V by 6 bases and J by 5 bases, and 14 bases separated the two germline ends. This CDR3 is built from 12 residues. The CDR3 DNA reads TGCAGCGTCGATCTGGGGGGCGACGAGCAGTACGTC. Encoded protein: CSVDLGGDEQYV.

The chain links TRBV14 to TRBJ2-2; D is unresolved. The CDR3 is 14 residues long. CDR1 is SGHDN and CDR2 is FVKESK in the germline V gene. The ends were cut back, 0 bases at V and 6 bases at J, with 8 bases in the middle. The CDR3 reads CASSQDRLPGELFF. CDR3 coding DNA: TGTGCCAGCAGCCAAGATCGTCTCCCCGGGGAGCTGTTTTTT.

This clone was recorded a few times. J is TRBJ1-2 and V is TRBV29-1; D is unresolved. CDR1 SQVTM and CDR2 ANQGSEA come from the germline V gene. Trimming left V 4 bases short and J 5 bases short, with 11 bases between. This CDR3 region has 12 residues. CDR3 DNA: TGCAGCGTTGTAGGCAGCCAGTATGGCTACACCTTC. Translating gives CSVVGSQYGYTF.

The genes are TRBV7-9 and TRBJ1-4, with TRBD1 as a possible D gene (5 bases). The CDR3 consists of 14 residues. V was shortened by 4 bases and J by 3 bases, with 9 bases between the two germline ends. Germline lookup yields CDR1 SEHNR and CDR2 FQNEAQ (reference sequence). Here the CDR3 reads CASSYRGPNEKLFF. DNA of the CDR3: TGTGCCAGCAGCTACCGGGGCCCTAATGAAAAACTGTTTTTT.

This clone has a handful of counts. The chain combines TRBV19 with TRBJ1-1, with unresolved D. V was trimmed by 6 bases and J by 4 bases, leaving 9 bases between them. The CDR3 sequence is 12 residues long. CDR1 and CDR2 (germline): LNHDA, SQIVND (reference sequence). This CDR3 is CASRYRGTEAFF. The DNA for the CDR3 is TGTGCCAGTAGGTACCGCGGCACTGAAGCTTTCTTT.

This clone was picked up a small number of times. This sequence joins TRBV4-1 and TRBJ2-5; 9 nucleotides match TRBD1. Germline CDR1 reads MGHRA; CDR2 reads YSYEKL. The trim removed 4 bases at V and 6 bases at J, leaving 9 bases unmatched. The CDR3 totals 15 residues. As DNA, the CDR3 is TGCGCCAGCAGCCCCGGACAGGGGAACGTGAAGACCCAGTACTTC. Its translation: CASSPGQGNVKTQYF.

The V and J genes are TRBV14 and TRBJ2-1, with 7 bases fitting TRBD1. The CDR3 contains 15 residues. Germline CDR1 is SGHDN and CDR2 is FVKESK. The junction had 13 bases not matched to a gene; V was cut back by 4 bases and J by 10 bases. The CDR3 bases are TGTGCCAGCAGCCCTATGGGGACAGCGGTCTGGGAGCAGTTCTTC. Translating gives CASSPMGTAVWEQFF.

This clone appeared a few times. The chain joins TRBV18 to TRBJ1-3; a possible D gene is TRBD1 (6 bases). Between the trimmed V and J ends, which lost 6 bases and 11 bases, there was a span of 14 bases. The CDR3 spans 12 residues. Germline CDR1 reads KGHSH; CDR2 reads LQKENI. The CDR3 loop reads CASSSTGTAIYF. In nucleotides, the CDR3 is TGTGCCAGCTCGTCAACAGGGACTGCCATATATTTT.

This clone turned up a few times. The V and J genes are TRBV7-8 and TRBJ1-4, with D hard to call. Germline CDR1 reads SGHVS; CDR2 reads FQNEAQ. This CDR3 has 15 residues. Trimming cost V 8 bases and J 0 bases, with 13 bases left between them. The CDR3 protein is CASVPRRATNEKLFF. The CDR3 DNA follows: TGTGCCAGCGTACCGAGGAGGGCAACTAATGAAAAACTGTTTTTT.

Written as DNA, the CDR3 is TGTGCCAGCAGCCACCGGGACAGTCTCACCCTCCACTTT. Its protein product is CASSHRDSLTLHF. The chain uses TRBV5-4 and TRBJ1-6, with 7 bases aligning to TRBD1. Unmatched junction bases numbered 9, after V lost 4 bases and J lost 14 bases. There are 13 residues in the CDR3. CDR1 is SGHNT, CDR2 YYREEE, per germline (reference sequence).

This clone was picked up a small number of times. The chain couples TRBV29-1 to TRBJ1-1, with a weak D call TRBD1 (6 bases). Germline V gives CDR1 SQVTM, CDR2 ANQGSEA. The CDR3 contains 12 residues. The DNA for the CDR3 is TGCAGTACAGGGACCTCTGCATCCGAAGCTTTCTTT. It encodes CSTGTSASEAFF.

The chain employs TRBV29-1 and TRBJ1-3; tentatively, D is TRBD1 (5 bases). Germline V CDR1 and CDR2: SQVTM, ANQGSEA. The CDR3 runs 15 residues. V gave up 6 bases and J gave up 0 bases, with 15 bases separating them. The CDR3 spells CSVISGKSSGNTIYF. CDR3 coding DNA: TGCAGCGTGATTTCAGGGAAGAGCTCTGGAAACACCATATATTTT.

This clone has only a few counts. The CDR3 DNA reads TGCGCCAGCATCAGGGGCAGCACCGGGGAGCTGTTTTTT. Protein product: CASIRGSTGELFF. This chain links TRBV5-1 with TRBJ2-2; the D gene is possibly TRBD1 (6 bases). Germline assignment: CDR1 SGHRS and CDR2 YFSETQ. With 6 bases removed from V and 4 bases from J, the gap between germline ends came to 10 bases. This CDR3 has 13 residues. Looking up the rest from reference TRBV5-1 and TRBJ2-2 gives the full variable domain: KAGVTQTPRYLIKTRGQQVTLSCSPISGHRSVSWYQQTPGQGLQFLFEYFSETQRNKGNFPGRFSGRQFSNSRSEMNVSTLELGDSALYLCASIRGSTGELFFGEGSRLTVL.

This clone was recorded a few times. CDR3 protein: CASSQDLGQQETQYF. CDR3 nucleotide sequence: TGCGCCAGCAGCCAAGATTTGGGACAGCAAGAGACCCAGTACTTC. V gene TRBV4-3 combines with J gene TRBJ2-5; 7 nucleotides match TRBD1. This CDR3 spans 15 amino acids. Germline CDR1 and CDR2: LGHNA and YSLEER. V was clipped by 0 bases and J by 2 bases; unmatched bases: 3.

V is TRBV19 and J is TRBJ2-7; 9 bases are a match to TRBD1. This CDR3 region has 15 residues. Trimming removed 6 bases from V and 3 bases from J; junction bases left unmatched: 9. Looked up from germline, CDR1 is LNHDA and CDR2 is SQIVND (reference sequence). The chain's CDR3 is CASSPGTGSDYEQYV. The CDR3 region has the DNA TGTGCCAGTAGCCCCGGGACAGGGTCGGACTACGAGCAGTACGTC.